The rows below give T cell receptor beta chains drawn from one sample of a study of fetal regulatory T cell absence and autoimmunity. Produced via immunoSEQ multiplex PCR; TCRdb's table is partial and in-frame only. The data show about 95,000 clones, about two thirds seen once. Material for sequencing was pancreas tissue. Source of these receptors: a male donor with IPEX syndrome. Each CDR3 is given with its conserved first and last residue. The order of the fields is CDR3 DNA, CDR3 protein, J gene, clone size, V gene, D gene. The D gene is left open where the match is weak. Size is omitted from some rows. Given values are once, few, many or a class for expanded clones.

CDR3nt: TGTGCCAGCAGCTGGCGGGGGGGCACTGAAGCTTTCTTT; CDR3aa: CASSWRGGTEAFF; j_gene: TRBJ1-1; abundance: .; v_gene: TRBV7-9; d_gene: .
CDR3nt: TGTGCCAGCAGTGTTATCAATGAGCAGTTCTTC; CDR3aa: CASSVINEQFF; j_gene: TRBJ2-1; abundance: .; v_gene: TRBV7-2; d_gene: .
CDR3nt: TGTGCCAGTGGGACTCCCTGGAGCTCCTACGAGCAGTACTTC; CDR3aa: CASGTPWSSYEQYF; j_gene: TRBJ2-7; abundance: .; v_gene: TRBV2; d_gene: .
CDR3nt: TGTGCCAGCAGCTTAGCGGGTCCAGGGGGGTACACCTTC; CDR3aa: CASSLAGPGGYTF; j_gene: TRBJ1-2; abundance: .; v_gene: TRBV7-9; d_gene: TRBD1
CDR3nt: TGTGCCAGCAGTTTAGGACTAGCGGGGTTCAATGAGCAGTTCTTC; CDR3aa: CASSLGLAGFNEQFF; j_gene: TRBJ2-1; abundance: .; v_gene: TRBV27; d_gene: TRBD2
CDR3nt: TGTGCCAGCAGGGGGACTAGCGGGAGGAATGAGCAGTTCTTC; CDR3aa: CASRGTSGRNEQFF; j_gene: TRBJ2-1; abundance: .; v_gene: TRBV6-5; d_gene: TRBD2
CDR3nt: TGTGCTAGTGGTTTGTGGGGAAACACCATATATTTT; CDR3aa: CASGLWGNTIYF; j_gene: TRBJ1-3; abundance: .; v_gene: TRBV12-5; d_gene: .
CDR3nt: TGTGCCAGCAGTTACTGGGCGCATCCCTCTGGAAACACCATATATTTT; CDR3aa: CASSYWAHPSGNTIYF; j_gene: TRBJ1-3; abundance: .; v_gene: TRBV6-6; d_gene: .
CDR3nt: TGTGCCAGCAGGGGGGGGCCCCCCTCCTACGAGCAGTACTTC; CDR3aa: CASRGGPPSYEQYF; j_gene: TRBJ2-7; abundance: .; v_gene: TRBV28; d_gene: .
CDR3nt: TGTGCCAGCAGCTTAACAGGGTACACTGAAGCTTTCTTT; CDR3aa: CASSLTGYTEAFF; j_gene: TRBJ1-1; abundance: .; v_gene: TRBV7-9; d_gene: .
CDR3nt: TGTGCCAGCAGCGTAGGACACTCCTCCTACGAGCAGTACTTC; CDR3aa: CASSVGHSSYEQYF; j_gene: TRBJ2-7; abundance: .; v_gene: TRBV9; d_gene: .
CDR3nt: TGTGCCAGCAGTGAATTTGGACGGGAGACCCAGTACTTC; CDR3aa: CASSEFGRETQYF; j_gene: TRBJ2-5; abundance: .; v_gene: TRBV25-1; d_gene: .
CDR3nt: TGCGCCAGCAGCCAAGATGGGACAGGGTTCGATGAGCAGTTCTTC; CDR3aa: CASSQDGTGFDEQFF; j_gene: TRBJ2-1; abundance: .; v_gene: TRBV4-3; d_gene: TRBD1
CDR3nt: TGTGCCAGCAGTCGACAGGGGGCTAGCGGGTTGTACCAAGAGACCCAGTACTTC; CDR3aa: CASSRQGASGLYQETQYF; j_gene: TRBJ2-5; abundance: .; v_gene: TRBV27; d_gene: TRBD1
CDR3nt: TGTGCCACAGCGGGCAGCTCTGGAAACACCATATATTTT; CDR3aa: CATAGSSGNTIYF; j_gene: TRBJ1-3; abundance: few; v_gene: TRBV19; d_gene: .
CDR3nt: TGTGCCATCAGTACGGGACTGAGGGCTGAAGCTTTCTTT; CDR3aa: CAISTGLRAEAFF; j_gene: TRBJ1-1; abundance: .; v_gene: TRBV10-3; d_gene: .
CDR3nt: TGTGCCAGCAGTTACTTTCGGGGTTACAATGAGCAGTTCTTC; CDR3aa: CASSYFRGYNEQFF; j_gene: TRBJ2-1; abundance: .; v_gene: TRBV6-5; d_gene: .
CDR3nt: TGCGCCAGCAGCTTGGAAGGTTGGGGCAATCAGCCCCAGCATTTT; CDR3aa: CASSLEGWGNQPQHF; j_gene: TRBJ1-5; abundance: .; v_gene: TRBV5-1; d_gene: .
CDR3nt: TGTGCCAGCAGTTCCTTATGGGGGTACAATGAGCAGTTCTTC; CDR3aa: CASSSLWGYNEQFF; j_gene: TRBJ2-1; abundance: few; v_gene: TRBV6-5; d_gene: .
CDR3nt: TGTGCCAGCAGCCAACCCCACGGAATGCTGGAAGATACGCAGTATTTT; CDR3aa: CASSQPHGMLEDTQYF; j_gene: TRBJ2-3; abundance: .; v_gene: TRBV4-2; d_gene: .
CDR3nt: TGTGCCAGCAGTCCCCGGGACACAAGATCTCGATTCTATGGCTACACCTTC; CDR3aa: CASSPRDTRSRFYGYTF; j_gene: TRBJ1-2; abundance: .; v_gene: TRBV27; d_gene: .
CDR3nt: TGTGCCAGCAGTCTCGACAGGAACTATGGCTACACCTTC; CDR3aa: CASSLDRNYGYTF; j_gene: TRBJ1-2; abundance: .; v_gene: TRBV5-8; d_gene: .
CDR3nt: TGTGCCAGCAGCCCCATTCCCCAGGGGCTTGGCGTGGGTCTATCTGAAGCTTTCTTT; CDR3aa: CASSPIPQGLGVGLSEAFF; j_gene: TRBJ1-1; abundance: .; v_gene: TRBV9; d_gene: .
CDR3nt: TGTGCCAGCAGCTTAGCCCTTCGGGTAGGAGGACAGGGCCGTTATCGTTATGGCTACACCTTC; CDR3aa: CASSLALRVGGQGRYRYGYTF; j_gene: TRBJ1-2; abundance: .; v_gene: TRBV7-2; d_gene: TRBD1
CDR3nt: TGTGCCAGCAGCCCTTCCTGGACAGGCGGTGGGCTGTTTTTT; CDR3aa: CASSPSWTGGGLFF; j_gene: TRBJ1-4; abundance: .; v_gene: TRBV7-8; d_gene: TRBD1
CDR3nt: TGTGCCAGCAGCTTAGGTTGGAATCGAGATACGCAGTATTTT; CDR3aa: CASSLGWNRDTQYF; j_gene: TRBJ2-3; abundance: .; v_gene: TRBV7-2; d_gene: .
CDR3nt: TGTGCCAGTAGTTCGCGGACAGTCAGCACAGATACGCAGTATTTT; CDR3aa: CASSSRTVSTDTQYF; j_gene: TRBJ2-3; abundance: .; v_gene: TRBV19; d_gene: .
CDR3nt: TGTGCCAGCAGCCGGACTAGCGGGGGAAGGTACGAGCAGTACTTC; CDR3aa: CASSRTSGGRYEQYF; j_gene: TRBJ2-7; abundance: few; v_gene: TRBV7-2; d_gene: TRBD2
CDR3nt: TGTGCCAGCAGCTGGACAGGGAGGGATCAGCCCCAGCATTTT; CDR3aa: CASSWTGRDQPQHF; j_gene: TRBJ1-5; abundance: .; v_gene: TRBV7-2; d_gene: TRBD1
CDR3nt: TGCGCCAGCAGCTTGGTACGTGGGGGAGCTATCTCCTACAATGAGCAGTTCTTC; CDR3aa: CASSLVRGGAISYNEQFF; j_gene: TRBJ2-1; abundance: .; v_gene: TRBV5-1; d_gene: .
CDR3nt: TGTGCCAGCAGCCCCCTCTCCTACGAGCAGTACTTC; CDR3aa: CASSPLSYEQYF; j_gene: TRBJ2-7; abundance: .; v_gene: TRBV7-8; d_gene: .
CDR3nt: TGTGCCAGCAGCCGCCGACAGGGGGCAATGGGATACGAGCAGTACTTC; CDR3aa: CASSRRQGAMGYEQYF; j_gene: TRBJ2-7; abundance: .; v_gene: TRBV7-2; d_gene: TRBD1